The 29 T cell receptor beta chains below come from one sample, sequenced in a study of shared clonotypes between healthy human individuals. Produced via immunoSEQ multiplex PCR; TCRdb's table is partial and in-frame only. The sample lists approximately 720,000 clones; more than 70% were seen once. The specimen sequenced was memory CD4+ T cells sorted from blood. The subset denotes: CD45RA-negative fraction. All receptors derive from a woman aged 30 to 39 in good health.

This clone was observed at least ten times. The chain recombines TRBV7-8 with TRBJ2-2; 10 nucleotides agree with TRBD2. CDR1 is SGHVS, CDR2 FQNEAQ, per germline. J was trimmed by 6 bases and V by 4 bases; bases with no gene match: 11. The CDR3 spans 17 residues. CDR3 in amino acids: CASSSSVVAGGSGELFF. The DNA for the CDR3 is TGTGCCAGCAGCTCCTCGGTGGTAGCGGGAGGCTCCGGGGAGCTGTTTTTT.

This chain joins TRBV28 and TRBJ2-6; D call uncertain. V shed 1 base and J shed 0 bases, with 7 bases lying between them. Germline V CDR1 and CDR2: MDHEN, SYDVKM. There are 16 residues in the CDR3. CDR3 bases: TGTGCCAGCAGTTTATTTTCTGGCTCTGGGGCCAACGTCCTGACTTTC. Translating gives CASSLFSGSGANVLTF.

This rearrangement joins TRBV11-2 to TRBJ1-4, with D perhaps matching TRBD1 (6 bases). Germline CDR1 reads SGHAT; CDR2 reads FQNNGV. This CDR3 region has 16 residues. Trimming pared 5 bases from V and 7 bases from J, leaving 20 bases between. Written as DNA, the CDR3 is TGTGCCAGCAGCACCCTAGGACAGTTGCAGAGTGAAAAACTGTTTTTT. It specifies CASSTLGQLQSEKLFF.

In its sample, this clone was seen a few times. The V call is TRBV28, the J call TRBJ2-3; no reliable D call. This CDR3 is built from 15 residues. Germline V gives CDR1 MDHEN, CDR2 SYDVKM. Trimming shortened V by 2 bases and J by 0 bases, and 9 bases separated the two germline ends. CDR3 loop: CASSLSADSTDTQYF. The CDR3 region has the DNA TGTGCCAGCAGTTTAAGCGCGGATAGCACAGATACGCAGTATTTT.

The V and J genes are TRBV7-9 and TRBJ2-3; 8 nucleotides line up with TRBD2. Germline trimming cut 5 bases from V and 7 bases from J; bases unmatched to any gene: 5. The length of the CDR3 is 13 residues. From germline, CDR1 is SEHNR and CDR2 FQNEAQ (reference sequence). The CDR3 loop reads CASSTGLANTQYF. CDR3 bases: TGTGCCAGCAGCACCGGACTAGCCAATACGCAGTATTTT.

This chain connects TRBV28 to TRBJ1-5, with 8 nucleotides matching TRBD1. The CDR3 has 17 residues. After removal of 7 bases from V and 7 bases from J, the junction contained 18 bases not matched to a gene. Per the germline V gene, CDR1 is MDHEN and CDR2 is SYDVKM. This CDR3 reads CASIQTQGATGAQPQHF. DNA for the CDR3: TGTGCCAGCATTCAAACTCAGGGGGCAACGGGGGCCCAGCCCCAGCATTTT.

The chain links TRBV7-2 to TRBJ2-7; D is uncertain. V lost 1 base to trimming and J lost 4 bases, with 14 bases between them. CDR1 is SGHTA, CDR2 FQGNSA, per germline. This CDR3 has 15 amino acids. The CDR3 DNA reads as TGTGCCAGCAGCTTAGGGCCAAACCCACCTTACGAGCAGTACTTC. It yields the protein CASSLGPNPPYEQYF.

The chain has TRBV5-1 and TRBJ2-3; 10 bases align to TRBD2. Germline-derived CDR1 and CDR2 are SGHRS and YFSETQ. Trimming took 4 bases from V and 0 from J; bases not matched to a gene: 17. CDR3 length: 20 amino acids. The CDR3 coding sequence is TGCGCCAGCAGCGCAGGCCTGGAGGGGAGGACTAGCGGAAGCACAGATACGCAGTATTTT. Translated, it gives CASSAGLEGRTSGSTDTQYF.

The rearrangement links TRBV7-2 to TRBJ2-3, with 8 bases that match TRBD1. The CDR3 extends over 15 amino acids. V shed 5 bases and J 3 bases; nucleotides not matched to a gene: 7. Germline loops: CDR1 SGHTA, CDR2 FQGNSA. CDR3 region: CASSNQGARTDTQYF. The DNA for the CDR3 is TGTGCCAGCAGCAACCAGGGGGCGCGGACAGATACGCAGTATTTT.

This clone was detected once. The chain recombines TRBV27 with TRBJ1-1; tentatively, D is TRBD1 (6 bases). Germline CDR1 is MNHEY and CDR2 is SMNVEV (reference sequence). Trimming left V 3 bases short and J 2 bases short, with 13 bases between. CDR3 length equals 15 residues. The CDR3 DNA reads as TGTGCCAGCAGTTTCAGGGGCGACCTAAACACTGAAGCTTTCTTT. This codes for CASSFRGDLNTEAFF.

The chain recombines TRBV13 with TRBJ1-1; possible D gene TRBD1, 5 bases. Between the trimmed V and J ends, which lost 5 bases and 6 bases, there was a span of 19 bases. This CDR3 has 15 amino acids. The germline gives CDR1 PRHDT, CDR2 FYEKMQ (reference sequence). CDR3 residues: CASSPVGGRGAEAFF. The DNA for the CDR3 is TGTGCCAGCAGCCCCGTTGGGGGGAGAGGCGCTGAAGCTTTCTTT.

In this sample, this clone turned up once. This chain connects TRBV4-1 to TRBJ1-1; 7 positions agree with TRBD1. Trimming at V came to 0 bases and at J to 1 base, leaving 11 bases not matched to a gene. Germline V gene lookup returns CDR1 MGHRA and CDR2 YSYEKL. This CDR3 is 18 amino acids long. The CDR3 coding sequence is TGCGCCAGCAGCCAAGAGATGGCCAGGGGGGTGAGGAACACTGAAGCTTTCTTT. Its translation: CASSQEMARGVRNTEAFF.

The chain links TRBV10-3 to TRBJ1-2; perhaps TRBD1 as D (5 bases). Germline loops: CDR1 ENHRY, CDR2 SYGVKD. This CDR3 spans 13 amino acids. V was shortened by 10 bases and J by 4 bases, with 16 bases between the two germline ends. The CDR3, as DNA: TGTGCCACGTGCCCGACAGAGTCCTATGGCTACACCTTC. The encoded protein is CATCPTESYGYTF.

This clone was counted a single time. The chain links TRBV19 to TRBJ2-7; unclear D gene. Germline V gene lookup returns CDR1 LNHDA and CDR2 SQIVND (reference sequence). Deletions cut 5 bases from V and 5 bases from J, with 19 bases between. The CDR3 runs to 15 residues. Here the CDR3 reads CASSWAPRGRHEQYF. The CDR3 DNA sequence: TGTGCCAGTAGTTGGGCCCCGCGAGGTCGGCACGAGCAGTACTTC.

V gene TRBV29-1 combines with J gene TRBJ2-2; 12 bases align to TRBD2. CDR3 length equals 14 residues. Germline CDR1 SQVTM, CDR2 ANQGSEA. Germline trimming cut 7 bases from V and 4 bases from J; bases unmatched to any gene: 4. The CDR3 bases are TGCAGCGCCCGACTAGCGGGAGCCACCGGGGAGCTGTTTTTT. It is translated as CSARLAGATGELFF.

This rearrangement joins TRBV19 to TRBJ2-4; 7 nucleotides agree with TRBD1. This CDR3 has 12 residues. The trim removed 9 bases at V and 9 bases at J, leaving 8 bases unmatched. The germline gives CDR1 LNHDA, CDR2 SQIVND (reference sequence). The CDR3 protein is CASRQGRGIQYF. The CDR3 coding sequence is TGTGCCAGCCGACAGGGCCGCGGCATTCAGTACTTC.

The table lists this clone with a count of one. The chain recombines TRBV5-4 with TRBJ2-5, with 8 bases lining up with TRBD2. The CDR3 is made up of 17 amino acids. The V and J ends lost 0 bases and 1 base, in that order; junction bases with no gene match: 8. The germline V gene encodes CDR1 SGHNT and CDR2 YYREEE (reference sequence). The CDR3 is CASSLGVAGGSQETQYF. CDR3 in DNA: TGTGCCAGCAGCTTGGGTGTGGCGGGAGGCTCCCAAGAGACCCAGTACTTC.

This clone was counted between two and nine times. CDR3 sequence (DNA): TGTGCCAGCAGTTACCTGTGGCGCGGAGGCTACACCTTC. Amino acids: CASSYLWRGGYTF. The chain is built from TRBV6-5 and TRBJ1-2; D is ambiguous. CDR1 is MNHEY, CDR2 SVGAGI, per germline. This CDR3 has 13 residues. Trimming took off 2 bases at V and 8 bases at J, with 12 bases between the two ends.

This CDR3 reads CASRSPTGLGETQYF. The CDR3, as DNA: TGTGCCAGCAGATCGCCTACAGGGTTGGGGGAGACCCAGTACTTC. The rearrangement uses TRBV28 and TRBJ2-5, with D tentatively TRBD1 (6 bases). V was trimmed by 6 bases and J by 5 bases, leaving 19 bases between them. Germline lookup yields CDR1 MDHEN and CDR2 SYDVKM. The CDR3 runs 15 residues. The full variable domain, rest sourced from reference TRBV28 and TRBJ2-5, is DVKVTQSSRYLVKRTGEKVFLECVQDMDHENMFWYRQDPGLGLRLIYFSYDVKMKEKGDIPEGYSVSREKKERFSLILESASTNQTSMYLCASRSPTGLGETQYFGPGTRLLVL.

CDR3 amino acids: CSARQDTQYF. As DNA, the CDR3 is TGCAGTGCCAGACAAGATACGCAGTATTTT. The J gene is TRBJ2-3, the V gene TRBV20-1; no reliable D call. Trimming shortened V by 6 bases and J by 5 bases, and 6 bases separated the two germline ends. This CDR3 region has 10 residues. Germline values: CDR1 DFQATT, CDR2 SNEGSKA (reference sequence).

The chain links TRBV10-3 to TRBJ2-7, with 7 bases matching TRBD2. Germline CDR1 ENHRY, CDR2 SYGVKD. The V gene end was trimmed by 0 bases and the J gene end by 5 bases; junction bases not matched to a gene: 10. CDR3 length: 16 residues. The CDR3 reads CAISESAGVRWHEQYF. As DNA, the CDR3 is TGTGCCATCAGTGAGTCGGCGGGAGTAAGATGGCACGAGCAGTACTTC.

The V gene is TRBV28, the J gene TRBJ2-3; D may be TRBD1 (6 bases). Germline V gene data show CDR1 as MDHEN and CDR2 as SYDVKM. CDR3 length: 15 amino acids. V was pared by 3 bases and J by 4 bases, with 14 bases between. CDR3 amino acids: CASSLGTIGADTQYF. The DNA for the CDR3 is TGTGCCAGCAGTTTGGGGACAATCGGCGCAGATACGCAGTATTTT.

This clone was seen only a few times. Other DNA variants within this sample encode the same CDR3. V is TRBV5-1 and J is TRBJ2-3; D possibly corresponds to TRBD2 (6 bases). The CDR3 is 14 amino acids. CDR1 is SGHRS and CDR2 is YFSETQ in the germline V gene. With 3 bases removed from V and 2 bases from J, the gap between germline ends came to 10 bases. The CDR3 region is CASSWGTLTDTQYF. The CDR3, as DNA: TGCGCCAGCAGCTGGGGGACTCTCACAGATACGCAGTATTTT.

CDR3 DNA: TGTGCCTGGAGTGGGGGGGGCTATGGCTACACCTTC. As protein: CAWSGGGYGYTF. V usage is TRBV30 and J usage is TRBJ1-2; TRBD1 is a possible D gene (5 bases). Germline CDR1 GTSNPN, CDR2 SVGIG (reference sequence). The CDR3 loop spans 12 amino acids. The V gene lost 1 base and the J gene lost 4 bases, with 7 bases spanning the gap.

This clone was picked up a small number of times. The rearrangement uses TRBV20-1 and TRBJ2-1; D remains ambiguous. Germline V CDR1 and CDR2: DFQATT, SNEGSKA (reference sequence). V gave up 5 bases and J gave up 2 bases, with 4 bases separating them. This CDR3 has 11 residues. CDR3 in DNA: TGCAGTGCTGGGACCTACAATGAGCAGTTCTTC. It translates to CSAGTYNEQFF.

This clone was recorded a few times. The V gene is TRBV6-5, the J gene TRBJ2-5; TRBD2 agrees at 11 bases. With V trimmed by 6 bases and J by 3 bases, 3 bases remained unmatched. The CDR3 is 14 residues long. Germline V gene data show CDR1 as MNHEY and CDR2 as SVGAGI. CDR3 nucleotide sequence: TGTGCCAGCAGCTTGACTAGCGGGAAAGAGACCCAGTACTTC. Protein product: CASSLTSGKETQYF.

The rearrangement joins TRBV19 to TRBJ1-1; D remains unclear. This CDR3 comprises 13 residues. Germline assignment: CDR1 LNHDA and CDR2 SQIVND (reference sequence). The V and J ends lost 5 bases and 4 bases respectively, with 11 bases between them. CDR3 region: CASSLLGPTEAFF. In nucleotides, the CDR3 is TGTGCCAGTAGTCTGTTGGGCCCCACTGAAGCTTTCTTT.

This clone was seen once. The J gene is TRBJ1-2, the V gene TRBV5-6; D is uncertain. Deletions cut 1 base from V and 0 bases from J, with 7 bases between. The V gene's germline CDR1 is SGHDT and CDR2 YYEEEE. The CDR3 runs 14 residues. The DNA for the CDR3 is TGTGCCAGCAGCTTGTCACAGTCTAACTATGGCTACACCTTC. Encoded protein: CASSLSQSNYGYTF.

The V gene is TRBV28, the J gene TRBJ1-5; D gene uncertain. Trimming pared 4 bases from V and 7 bases from J, leaving 14 bases between. The CDR3 runs 14 residues. Germline CDR1 reads MDHEN; CDR2 reads SYDVKM. The CDR3 DNA reads as TGTGCCAGCAGTTCCGACTTCGCATCGCAGCCCCAGCATTTT. Residues: CASSSDFASQPQHF.